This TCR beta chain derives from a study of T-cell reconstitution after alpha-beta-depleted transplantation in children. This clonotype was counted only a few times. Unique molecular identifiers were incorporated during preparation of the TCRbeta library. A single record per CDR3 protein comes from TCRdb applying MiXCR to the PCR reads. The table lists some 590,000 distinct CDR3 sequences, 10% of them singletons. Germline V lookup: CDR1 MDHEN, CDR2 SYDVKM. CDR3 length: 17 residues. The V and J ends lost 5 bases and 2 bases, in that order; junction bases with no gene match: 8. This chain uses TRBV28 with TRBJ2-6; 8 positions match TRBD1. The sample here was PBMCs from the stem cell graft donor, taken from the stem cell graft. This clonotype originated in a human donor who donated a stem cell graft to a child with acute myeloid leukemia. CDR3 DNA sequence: TGTGCCAGCAGTGGGGCTCCAGGGGGCACTGGGGCCAACGTCCTGACTTTC. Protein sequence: CASSGAPGGTGANVLTF.